Following are 2 T cell receptor beta chains from one sample sequenced in a study of control samples from healthy donors and cancer patients. TCRdb keeps only in-frame clones here, not all; method: immunoSEQ multiplex PCR. Among 110,000 or so clones listed, roughly 90% were seen once. The sequenced sample was blood. These TCRs come from a man in his fifties or sixties in good health.

The gene calls are TRBV11-3 and TRBJ2-1; no definite D call. V was trimmed by 5 bases and J by 0 bases, leaving 14 bases between them. CDR1 and CDR2 (germline): SGHNT, YENEEA. CDR3 length equals 16 residues. CDR3 nucleotides: TGTGCCAGCAGCCGAGGCGGTTCGAGCTCCTACAATGAGCAGTTCTTC. Protein: CASSRGGSSSYNEQFF.

In its sample, this clone was seen a few times. This chain connects TRBV6-1 to TRBJ2-7, with a possible D match to TRBD1 (5 bases). The CDR3 is made up of 15 amino acids. The germline V and J ends were trimmed by 3 bases and 6 bases, with 18 bases remaining between them. Germline CDR1 and CDR2: MNHNS and SASEGT. The DNA of the CDR3 is TGTGCCAGCAGTGATCCCCTCAGGGTCAGGGCCGAGCAGTACTTC. Translation: CASSDPLRVRAEQYF.